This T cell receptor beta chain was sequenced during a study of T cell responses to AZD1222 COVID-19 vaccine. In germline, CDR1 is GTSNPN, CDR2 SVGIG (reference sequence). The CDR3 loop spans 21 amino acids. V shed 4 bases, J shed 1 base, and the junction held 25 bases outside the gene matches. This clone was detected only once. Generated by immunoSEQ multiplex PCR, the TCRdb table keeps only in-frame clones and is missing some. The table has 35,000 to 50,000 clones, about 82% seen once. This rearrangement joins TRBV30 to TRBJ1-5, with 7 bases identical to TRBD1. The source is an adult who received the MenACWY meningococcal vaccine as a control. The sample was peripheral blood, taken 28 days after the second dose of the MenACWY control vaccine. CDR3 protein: CAWNQPGATLQGRGSNQPQHF. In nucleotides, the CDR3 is TGTGCCTGGAATCAGCCCGGGGCAACCCTACAGGGGAGGGGAAGCAATCAGCCCCAGCATTTT. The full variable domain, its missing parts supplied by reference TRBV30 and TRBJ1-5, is SQTIHQWPATLVQPVGSPLSLECTVEGTSNPNLYWYRQAAGRGLQLLFYSVGIGQISSEVPQNLSASRPQDRQFILSSKKLLLSDSGFYLCAWNQPGATLQGRGSNQPQHFGDGTRLSIL.